The 29 T cell receptor beta chains below were found in one sample sequenced in a study of T cells after yellow fever vaccination. TCRdb re-analysed the 5' RACE reads in MiXCR, keeping a single row per CDR3 protein. The sample yields under 250,000 distinct CDR3 sequences, more than 3% seen once. Sample: CD4+ T cells sorted from PBMCs, taken 10 days after the yellow fever booster vaccination. These receptor sequences come from a man younger than 30 who received the YFV17D yellow fever vaccine.

This clonotype was detected many times. The V and J genes are TRBV20-1 and TRBJ2-3, with a weak D call TRBD2 (5 bases). The CDR3 covers 15 residues. Germline lookup yields CDR1 DFQATT and CDR2 SNEGSKA (reference sequence). V was clipped by 3 bases and J by 6 bases, with 19 bases between them. The CDR3 bases are TGCAGTGCTAGTCCCAGCGGAAGCGGTAGGGATACGCAGTATTTT. Amino acid sequence: CSASPSGSGRDTQYF.

V gene TRBV7-2 combines with J gene TRBJ2-3, with D maybe TRBD2 (5 bases). Trimming removed 2 bases at V and 6 bases at J, with 12 bases between. CDR1 and CDR2 (germline): SGHTA, FQGNSA. This CDR3 is built from 14 residues. The CDR3 DNA reads TGTGCCAGCAGCTTATACGGGTCGGGGGATACGCAGTATTTT. Translating gives CASSLYGSGDTQYF.

The chain's CDR3 is CASRNTGTDEQYV. The CDR3 DNA sequence: TGCGCCAGCAGAAACACAGGGACTGACGAGCAGTACGTC. This chain links TRBV5-1 with TRBJ2-7; D possibly matches TRBD1 or TRBD2 (6 bases each). V lost 5 bases, J lost 5 bases, and 14 bases lay in between. Germline V lookup: CDR1 SGHRS, CDR2 YFSETQ. The CDR3 totals 13 residues.

This clonotype came up many times. The J gene is TRBJ2-1, the V gene TRBV10-3; 10 bases fit TRBD2. Germline CDR1 ENHRY, CDR2 SYGVKD. V lost 3 bases to trimming and J lost 10 bases; unmatched junction nucleotides: 12. The CDR3 sequence is 16 residues long. CDR3 in amino acids: CAISELERGGRREQFF. In DNA, the CDR3 is TGTGCCATCAGTGAACTCGAGCGGGGGGGCCGACGGGAGCAGTTCTTC.

Ten or more counts support this clonotype. V is TRBV29-1 and J is TRBJ2-7; perhaps TRBD1 as D (6 bases). The CDR3 consists of 13 residues. Germline CDR1 SQVTM, CDR2 ANQGSEA. The chain's CDR3 is CRLDRFYPLEQYV. The CDR3 DNA follows: TGCAGGTTAGACAGGTTCTACCCCCTCGAGCAGTACGTC.

The chain couples TRBV28 to TRBJ2-6; weak D call: TRBD2 (5 bases). This CDR3 has 17 amino acids. Germline-derived CDR1 and CDR2 are MDHEN and SYDVKM. Between the trimmed V and J ends, which lost 1 base and 0 bases, there was a span of 10 bases. The CDR3 sequence is CASSLLDFSSGANVLTF. The CDR3 DNA sequence: TGTGCCAGCAGTTTATTGGACTTCAGCTCTGGGGCCAACGTCCTGACTTTC.

This chain joins TRBV5-1 and TRBJ1-3, with a tentative D call TRBD1 (6 bases). Trimming removed 3 bases from V and 0 bases from J, with 13 bases in between. Germline V gene sequence: CDR1 SGHRS, CDR2 YFSETQ. The CDR3 totals 16 residues. CDR3 region: CASSSNRAASGNTIYF. CDR3 sequence (DNA): TGCGCCAGCAGCTCAAACAGGGCTGCCTCTGGAAACACCATATATTTT.

This clonotype was picked up many times. CDR3 coding DNA: TGTGCCAGCAGCATCAATCAGGGACAGGACAATGAGCAGTTCTTC. The encoded protein is CASSINQGQDNEQFF. V usage is TRBV11-2 and J usage is TRBJ2-1; 8 nucleotides line up with TRBD1. The CDR3 sequence is 15 residues long. V dropped 5 bases and J dropped 5; count of bases not matched to a gene: 8. Germline V lookup: CDR1 SGHAT, CDR2 FQNNGV.

This clonotype appeared many times. This chain connects TRBV28 to TRBJ1-1, with unresolved D. Trimming took off 3 bases at V and 7 bases at J, with 9 bases between the two ends. CDR1 is MDHEN and CDR2 is SYDVKM in the germline V gene. The CDR3 totals 12 residues. CDR3 coding DNA: TGTGCCAGCAGTTTGGCGGCAGTTGAAGCTTTCTTT. Its protein is CASSLAAVEAFF.

The rearrangement joins TRBV5-1 to TRBJ2-5; 11 bases agree with TRBD1. This CDR3 is built from 16 residues. V lost 4 bases, J lost 2 bases, and 7 bases stayed unmatched. CDR1 and CDR2 (germline): SGHRS, YFSETQ. In DNA, the CDR3 is TGCGCCAGCAGCCCATCGGGACAGGGGGTTCAAGAGACCCAGTACTTC. As protein: CASSPSGQGVQETQYF.

This clonotype was detected many times. V gene TRBV5-1 combines with J gene TRBJ2-7; TRBD1 aligns across 9 bases. Germline-derived CDR1 and CDR2 are SGHRS and YFSETQ. Trimming took 3 bases from V and 5 from J; bases not matched to a gene: 3. The CDR3 runs to 13 residues. CDR3 DNA sequence: TGCGCCAGCAGCTCGGGGACAGGGAACGAGCAGTACGTC. It translates to CASSSGTGNEQYV.

This clonotype was counted ten times or more. This chain uses TRBV5-6 with TRBJ2-7; the D is unclear. V dropped 4 bases and J dropped 0 bases, with 14 bases sitting between them. CDR3 length: 15 amino acids. CDR1 and CDR2 (germline): SGHDT, YYEEEE. As DNA, the CDR3 is TGTGCCAGCAGCCCAAACCCAGGAAGCTCCTACGAGCAGTACGTC. Protein product: CASSPNPGSSYEQYV.

This clonotype occurred a few times. J is TRBJ1-4 and V is TRBV24-1; 8 positions agree with TRBD1. There are 18 residues in the CDR3. V lost 3 bases to trimming and J lost 1 base; unmatched junction nucleotides: 9. Germline CDR1 is KGHDR and CDR2 is SFDVKD. CDR3 nucleotide sequence: TGTGCCACCAGTGATCCTAGAGCAACAGGGGGAACTAATGAAAAACTGTTTTTT. Translated, it gives CATSDPRATGGTNEKLFF.

The chain couples TRBV3-1 to TRBJ2-4, with TRBD2 matching 10 bases. Germline V gene lookup returns CDR1 LGHDT and CDR2 YNNKEL (reference sequence). This CDR3 region has 14 residues. V was clipped by 3 bases and J by 7 bases; unmatched bases: 3. This chain's CDR3 is CASSHLAGVNIQYF. The CDR3, as DNA: TGTGCCAGCAGCCATCTAGCGGGGGTCAACATTCAGTACTTC.

Comments on this clonotype: This clone may be a read error of a much larger clone one base away. The V and J genes are TRBV28 and TRBJ1-5; a possible D gene is TRBD1 (5 bases). CDR1 is MDHEN and CDR2 is SYDVKM in the germline V gene. The CDR3 covers 17 residues. CDR3 sequence: CASSTIRGRAPNQPLHF. DNA of the CDR3: TGTGCCAGCAGTACAATACGGGGACGGGCACCTAATCAGCCCCTGCATTTT.

The chain links TRBV12-3 or TRBV12-4 to TRBJ2-2; D is perhaps TRBD1 (6 bases). The length of the CDR3 is 14 residues. V was cut by 9 bases and J by 0 bases, with 11 bases left in between. In nucleotides, the CDR3 is TGTGCCAGTGGACAGTATTCGAACACCGGGGAGCTGTTTTTT. It is translated as CASGQYSNTGELFF.

A few counts support this clonotype. The gene calls are TRBV27 and TRBJ1-5; D unresolved. The V gene's germline CDR1 is MNHEY and CDR2 SMNVEV (reference sequence). The ends were cut back, 2 bases at V and 4 bases at J, with 6 bases in the middle. The CDR3 consists of 13 residues. This CDR3 is CASSLKGNQPQHF. CDR3 nucleotides: TGTGCCAGCAGTTTAAAAGGGAATCAGCCCCAGCATTTT.

The rearrangement joins TRBV19 to TRBJ1-6; D uncertain. CDR3 length: 16 amino acids. Germline V gives CDR1 LNHDA, CDR2 SQIVND (reference sequence). V was shortened by 4 bases and J by 7 bases, with 17 bases between the two germline ends. CDR3 DNA: TGTGCCAGTAGTACGACTCCGGTCTTCACCAATTCACCCCTCCACTTT. Translating it yields CASSTTPVFTNSPLHF.

The V call is TRBV12-3 or TRBV12-4, the J call TRBJ1-2, with D unclear. This CDR3 contains 15 residues. The V and J ends lost 5 bases and 4 bases respectively, with 17 bases between them. CDR3 nucleotide sequence: TGTGCCAGCAGTCCAGAAATCTCTATCCCCTATGGCTACACCTTC. Translating it yields CASSPEISIPYGYTF.

The V and J genes are TRBV30 and TRBJ2-7; tentative D call: TRBD1 (6 bases). Germline V gene lookup returns CDR1 GTSNPN and CDR2 SVGIG (reference sequence). This CDR3 is built from 16 residues. V shed 0 bases and J shed 3 bases, with 18 bases lying between them. The CDR3 nucleotides read TGTGCCTGGAGTGTACCTAATACCCGGACAGTCTACGAGCAGTACGTC. Translating it yields CAWSVPNTRTVYEQYV.

This clonotype was picked up many times. The chain uses TRBV12-3 or TRBV12-4 and TRBJ2-2, with TRBD2 matching over 10 bases. This CDR3 is 16 amino acids long. V lost 10 bases to trimming and J lost 5 bases; unmatched junction nucleotides: 13. Written as DNA, the CDR3 is TGTGCCACCTCCGGGGGGGGACTAGCGAGGACCGGGGAGCTGTTTTTT. Its translation: CATSGGGLARTGELFF.

This clonotype was seen more than once but under ten times. The V gene is TRBV2, the J gene TRBJ1-2; the D is unclear. This CDR3 region has 13 residues. Trimming took off 0 bases at V and 5 bases at J, with 7 bases between the two ends. From germline, CDR1 is SNHLY and CDR2 FYNNEI. In nucleotides, the CDR3 is TGTGCCAGCAGTGAAGCAGGACTATATGGCTACACCTTC. Its translation is CASSEAGLYGYTF.

This clonotype occurred a few times. This sequence joins TRBV7-2 and TRBJ1-2; a weak D match, TRBD1 (5 bases). The V and J ends lost 1 base and 4 bases respectively, with 10 bases between them. Germline CDR1 SGHTA, CDR2 FQGNSA. The CDR3 has 14 amino acids. Written as DNA, the CDR3 is TGTGCCAGCAGCTTAGAAGGGACCCCCTATGGCTACACCTTC. This sequence encodes CASSLEGTPYGYTF.

This clonotype was counted ten times or more. The chain combines TRBV6-5 with TRBJ2-1; 10 positions agree with TRBD2. J was trimmed by 4 bases and V by 4 bases; bases with no gene match: 13. The CDR3 length is 18 residues. CDR1 and CDR2 (germline): MNHEY, SVGAGI. The CDR3 DNA is TGTGCCAGCAGTTTTCTAGCGGGGGAATACAAGGAGTACAATGAGCAGTTCTTC. This gives the protein CASSFLAGEYKEYNEQFF.

The rearrangement uses TRBV4-3 and TRBJ2-3; D gene uncertain. This CDR3 region has 13 residues. In germline, CDR1 is LGHNA, CDR2 YSLEER. V lost 2 bases and J 2 bases, leaving 5 bases between the germline ends. The CDR3 sequence is CASSQLVTDTQYF. The CDR3 coding sequence is TGCGCCAGCAGCCAACTTGTCACAGATACGCAGTATTTT.

This clonotype was seen a handful of times. In DNA, the CDR3 is TGTGCCAGCAGCTTAGCGGGGGAGAATACGCAGTATTTT. Protein: CASSLAGENTQYF. This rearrangement joins TRBV7-9 to TRBJ2-3; tentatively, D is TRBD1 or TRBD2 (5 bases each). V was clipped by 0 bases and J by 7 bases, with 8 bases between them. Germline loops: CDR1 SEHNR, CDR2 FQNEAQ (reference sequence). The CDR3 runs 13 residues.

This clonotype was picked up a small number of times. V is TRBV7-8 and J is TRBJ2-4; D possibly corresponds to TRBD2 (6 bases). The V gene's germline CDR1 is SGHVS and CDR2 FQNEAQ. CDR3 length: 14 residues. Trimming removed 5 bases from V and 5 bases from J, with 13 bases in between. CDR3 nucleotides: TGTGCCAGCAGCCCCCCTGGAGGGCAAAACATTCAGTACTTC. Protein product: CASSPPGGQNIQYF.

To note about this clonotype: A much larger clone sits a single nucleotide away, making a read error possible. The rearrangement joins TRBV18 to TRBJ2-3; 8 nucleotides match TRBD1. Germline V CDR1 and CDR2: KGHSH, LQKENI. V was clipped by 7 bases and J by 4 bases; unmatched bases: 13. The CDR3 consists of 16 residues. The CDR3 DNA sequence: TGTGCCAGCTTACCTTGGCAGGGGGCGAGCGCAGATACGCAGTATTTT. Amino acids: CASLPWQGASADTQYF.

This clonotype was seen at least ten times. V usage is TRBV7-2 and J usage is TRBJ2-5; maybe TRBD1 (7 bases). The CDR3 is 17 residues long. Germline V lookup: CDR1 SGHTA, CDR2 FQGNSA. V lost 1 base and J lost 2, with 17 bases in between. For the CDR3, the DNA is TGTGCCAGCAGCTTAGGCAGGGGGGCGCCCCCACAAGAGACCCAGTACTTC. Its translation: CASSLGRGAPPQETQYF.